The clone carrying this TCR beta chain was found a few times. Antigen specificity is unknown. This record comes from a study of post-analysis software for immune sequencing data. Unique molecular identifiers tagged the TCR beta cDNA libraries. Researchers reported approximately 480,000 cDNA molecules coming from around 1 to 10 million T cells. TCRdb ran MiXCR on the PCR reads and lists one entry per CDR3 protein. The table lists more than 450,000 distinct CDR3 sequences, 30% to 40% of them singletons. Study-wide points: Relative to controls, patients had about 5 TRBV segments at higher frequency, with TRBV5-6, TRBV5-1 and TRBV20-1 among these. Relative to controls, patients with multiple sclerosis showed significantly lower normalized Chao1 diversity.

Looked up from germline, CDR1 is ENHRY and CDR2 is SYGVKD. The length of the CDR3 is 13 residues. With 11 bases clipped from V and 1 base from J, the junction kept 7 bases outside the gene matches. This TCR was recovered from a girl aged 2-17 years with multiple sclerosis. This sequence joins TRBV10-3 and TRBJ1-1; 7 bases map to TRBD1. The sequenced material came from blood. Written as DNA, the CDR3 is TGTGCCTCCAGAGGGGGCTGGAACACTGAAGCTTTCTTT. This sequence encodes CASRGGWNTEAFF.